This T cell receptor beta chain was recorded in a study of CD8 T cells in Susac syndrome. V shed 3 bases and J 3 bases; nucleotides not matched to a gene: 3. CDR3 length: 14 residues. With random hexamers, reverse transcription was performed on roughly 0.5 to 1 ug of RNA. One entry per CDR3 protein results from TCRdb running MiXCR on the immunoSEQ multiplex PCR reads. The sample holds hundreds of thousands of distinct CDR3 sequences, just under 95% seen once. TCR beta sequencing covered blood CD8+ and CD4+ T cells. Input material: CD4+ T cells from PBMCs. This chain uses TRBV12-3 or TRBV12-4 with TRBJ2-3; 7 bases fit TRBD1. The sequence derives from a human donor with multiple sclerosis. As DNA, the CDR3 is TGTGCCAGCAGTTTCCCAGGGGGTACAGATACGCAGTATTTT. Its protein product is CASSFPGGTDTQYF.